This TCR beta chain was identified during a study of cytomegalovirus exposure and HLA in healthy donors. Study-level points and caveats: A later analysis reportedly found fewer N-insertions in an Asian-associated ancestry cluster than the roughly 730-donor mean. TCR beta V- and J-gene trimming was later associated with a missense DCLRE1C variant.

As for this clone: Its antigen remains unidentified.

Both 60 Vbeta primers and 13 Jbeta primers went into the PCR. Assay used: immunoSEQ multiplex PCR; TCRdb lists only in-frame clones, some missing. The sample records 150,000 to 200,000 clones, 75% to 90% being singletons. The source material was PBMCs. The TCR originated in a man aged 40-55 years in good health and CMV-seropositive.

As DNA, the CDR3 is TGTGCCAGCAGATCCTGGGGGGGTACAGACTATGGCTACACCTTC. Translating it yields CASRSWGGTDYGYTF. This chain links TRBV4-2 with TRBJ1-2, with D tentatively TRBD1 (5 bases). The V gene's germline CDR1 is LGHNA and CDR2 YNFKEQ. Trimming took off 6 bases at V and 3 bases at J, with 17 bases between the two ends. The CDR3 length is 15 residues.